A single sample is the source of the 21 T cell receptor beta chains below, sequenced in a study of Ad26.COV2.S vaccination and SARS-CoV-2 variants. TCRdb keeps only in-frame clones here, not all; method: immunoSEQ multiplex PCR. The sample contains hundreds of thousands of clones, about 87% of which appear only once. Treatment denoted: some 19 received Ad26.COV2.S at low or high dose, single or two shots; a few received placebo; per-sample allocation not given. Sampling was done on day 63 after the first vaccine or placebo injection. This specimen was peripheral blood, taken in a trial of Ad26.COV2.S vaccine versus placebo. The receptors here all came from a person between 18 and 65 years old who received the Ad26.COV2.S COVID-19 vaccine or a placebo.

The V gene is TRBV29-1, the J gene TRBJ2-1; the D is unclear. The CDR3 loop spans 10 amino acids. Trimming pared 4 bases from V and 9 bases from J, leaving 7 bases between. Germline loops: CDR1 SQVTM, CDR2 ANQGSEA. CDR3 DNA: TGCAGCGTTGGGGTCCGTGAGCAGTTCTTC. Amino acid sequence: CSVGVREQFF.

This clone was seen once. The sample contains more than one DNA sequence encoding this CDR3. The gene calls are TRBV11-3 and TRBJ2-6; D remains ambiguous. The CDR3 loop spans 13 amino acids. The germline gives CDR1 SGHNT, CDR2 YENEEA. V shed 2 bases and J shed 2 bases, with 1 base lying between them. CDR3 sequence reads: CASSLPGANVLTF. In DNA form, the CDR3 reads TGTGCCAGCAGCTTACCTGGGGCCAACGTCCTGACTTTC.

The V call is TRBV7-3, the J call TRBJ2-7; 7 bases line up with TRBD1. The junction had 13 bases not matched to a gene; V was cut back by 5 bases and J by 0 bases. In germline, CDR1 is SGHTA, CDR2 FQGTGA. The CDR3 is 17 amino acids. CDR3 nucleotides: TGTGCCAGCAGCCGCGATGGACAGGTCCCAAGCTCCTACGAGCAGTACTTC. Translated: CASSRDGQVPSSYEQYF.

This clone was found once. The chain carries TRBV6-7 and TRBJ2-2; D gene ambiguous. TRBV6-7 is treated as an ORF (open reading frame) with a function not yet certain. V lost 6 bases and J lost 7, with 12 bases in between. The CDR3 runs to 13 residues. The CDR3 sequence: CASRRIYGGELFF. The CDR3 DNA sequence: TGTGCCAGCAGAAGAATCTATGGCGGGGAGCTGTTTTTT.

This clone appeared a single time. The V call is TRBV11-2, the J call TRBJ1-1; D ambiguous. The germline V gene has CDR1 SGHAT and CDR2 FQNNGV. The V end was cut by 1 base, the J end by 1 base, with 10 bases between. This CDR3 has 15 amino acids. The CDR3 coding sequence is TGTGCCAGCAGCTTAGCAGCAGGATGGAACACTGAAGCTTTCTTT. Amino acids: CASSLAAGWNTEAFF.

The chain recombines TRBV9 with TRBJ1-5, with D perhaps matching TRBD1 (5 bases). Germline V lookup: CDR1 SGDLS, CDR2 YYNGEE. Trimming removed 5 bases from V and 1 base from J, with 10 bases in between. The CDR3 is made up of 14 amino acids. The CDR3 DNA is TGTGCCAGCAGTCCTGACAGAAGCAATCAGCCCCAGCATTTT. It yields the protein CASSPDRSNQPQHF. Full variable domain (outside the CDR3, taken from reference TRBV9 and TRBJ1-5): DSGVTQTPKHLITATGQRVTLRCSPRSGDLSVYWYQQSLDQGLQFLIQYYNGEERAKGNILERFSAQQFPDLHSELNLSSLELGDSALYFCASSPDRSNQPQHFGDGTRLSIL.

The rearrangement links TRBV4-3 to TRBJ2-5; tentative D call: TRBD1 (6 bases). Germline-derived CDR1 and CDR2 are LGHNA and YSLEER. There are 13 residues in the CDR3. The germline V and J ends were trimmed by 1 base and 7 bases, with 10 bases remaining between them. The CDR3 loop is CASSQGTDGTQYF. For the CDR3, the DNA is TGCGCCAGCAGCCAAGGGACAGATGGGACCCAGTACTTC.

This clone was picked up one time. This chain's CDR3 is CASSVGGGPISGNTIYF. CDR3 nucleotide sequence: TGTGCCAGCAGCGTAGGGGGAGGGCCAATCTCTGGAAACACCATATATTTT. V and J are TRBV9 and TRBJ1-3; D unresolved. This CDR3 is built from 17 residues. Germline CDR1 reads SGDLS; CDR2 reads YYNGEE. V shed 0 bases and J shed 0 bases, with 13 bases lying between them.

This clone was counted a single time. The genes are TRBV27 and TRBJ2-7; D possibly uses TRBD1 or TRBD2 (5 bases each). Trimming took off 5 bases at V and 6 bases at J, with 17 bases between the two ends. The germline CDR1 and CDR2 sequences are MNHEY and SMNVEV (reference sequence). The CDR3 is 14 residues long. The CDR3 DNA is TGTGCCAGCAGTCCCGGGGCGATCGTGGTCGAGCAGTACTTC. Its translation is CASSPGAIVVEQYF.

The table lists this clone with a few counts. The chain joins TRBV2 to TRBJ2-2; D gene ambiguous. From germline, CDR1 is SNHLY and CDR2 FYNNEI. Deletions cut 3 bases from V and 5 bases from J, with 13 bases between. The CDR3 consists of 15 residues. The CDR3 DNA reads as TGTGCCAGCAGTGATCGGGTTACGTTTACCGGGGAGCTGTTTTTT. Translated: CASSDRVTFTGELFF.

The chain joins TRBV4-2 to TRBJ1-2; possibly TRBD1 for D (5 bases). Germline V gene lookup returns CDR1 LGHNA and CDR2 YNFKEQ. This CDR3 comprises 16 residues. Trimming cost V 1 base and J 3 bases, with 15 bases left between them. CDR3 bases: TGTGCCAGCAGCCAAGTTGTCAGGGACGAGGACTATGGCTACACCTTC. It translates to CASSQVVRDEDYGYTF.

As regards this clone: Other DNA sequences of this sample code for an identical CDR3. The chain couples TRBV28 to TRBJ1-4; 7 positions match TRBD1. The CDR3 spans 15 residues. Trimming cost V 4 bases and J 0 bases; bases outside gene matches: 2. Germline loops: CDR1 MDHEN, CDR2 SYDVKM. The chain's CDR3 is CASSSTGATNEKLFF. The CDR3 DNA is TGTGCCAGCAGTTCAACAGGGGCAACTAATGAAAAACTGTTTTTT.

The chain uses TRBV9 and TRBJ2-4; possibly TRBD2 for D (6 bases). Germline CDR1 is SGDLS and CDR2 is YYNGEE. CDR3 length: 15 residues. V was clipped by 4 bases and J by 7 bases, with 18 bases between them. CDR3 bases: TGTGCCAGCAGCCCAAAACTAGCTTCGGGCAACATTCAGTACTTC. Protein: CASSPKLASGNIQYF.

This chain uses TRBV19 with TRBJ2-1, with D maybe TRBD1 (5 bases). The CDR3 runs to 15 residues. Germline CDR1 and CDR2: LNHDA and SQIVND (reference sequence). V was cut by 8 bases and J by 4 bases, with 18 bases left in between. The CDR3 loop reads CASGLVGQFYNEQFF. CDR3 DNA sequence: TGTGCCAGTGGGTTGGTGGGGCAGTTTTACAATGAGCAGTTCTTC.

This chain connects TRBV5-4 to TRBJ2-2; 15 bases line up with TRBD2. There are 17 residues in the CDR3. The germline V gene has CDR1 SGHNT and CDR2 YYREEE (reference sequence). With 3 bases clipped from V and 6 bases from J, the junction kept 6 bases outside the gene matches. The CDR3 is CASSWGLAGGRAGELFF. DNA of the CDR3: TGTGCCAGCAGCTGGGGACTAGCGGGGGGCCGGGCCGGGGAGCTGTTTTTT.

The chain is built from TRBV6-5 and TRBJ1-1, with D unresolved. The ends were cut back, 7 bases at V and 5 bases at J, with 14 bases in the middle. Germline V gene data show CDR1 as MNHEY and CDR2 as SVGAGI. This CDR3 region has 13 residues. The CDR3 sequence: CASIGRPGTEAFF. In nucleotides, the CDR3 is TGTGCCAGCATTGGCCGTCCGGGGACTGAAGCTTTCTTT.

This chain links TRBV24-1 with TRBJ2-3, with TRBD2 identical over 7 bases. CDR1 and CDR2 (germline): KGHDR, SFDVKD. The junction had 5 bases not matched to a gene; V was cut back by 9 bases and J by 3 bases. The CDR3 consists of 13 residues. DNA of the CDR3: TGTGCCACCGGGTTAGCGGGTACAGATACGCAGTATTTT. Translating it yields CATGLAGTDTQYF.

V gene TRBV19 combines with J gene TRBJ2-1; tentatively, D is TRBD1 (6 bases). With 3 bases removed from V and 6 bases from J, the gap between germline ends came to 12 bases. CDR3 length: 14 residues. The germline V gene has CDR1 LNHDA and CDR2 SQIVND (reference sequence). The CDR3: CASSIRGRGNEQFF. CDR3 nucleotides: TGTGCCAGTAGTATCAGGGGCCGGGGCAATGAGCAGTTCTTC.

This rearrangement joins TRBV7-2 to TRBJ2-3; 7 nucleotides align to TRBD2. The length of the CDR3 is 16 residues. Germline V lookup: CDR1 SGHTA, CDR2 FQGNSA. V gave up 7 bases and J gave up 2 bases; unmatched junction bases: 12. For the CDR3, the DNA is TGTGCCAGCAACTTGGCGGGGGAGTCCGTCACAGATACGCAGTATTTT. Translating gives CASNLAGESVTDTQYF.

The CDR3 sequence: CASPYLIQGVGVGGDYGYTF. CDR3 nucleotide sequence: TGTGCCAGCCCCTACCTTATTCAGGGGGTAGGAGTTGGCGGGGACTATGGCTACACCTTC. The chain links TRBV5-4 to TRBJ1-2; 7 bases match TRBD1. J gave up 3 bases and V 7 bases, and 27 bases lay outside the gene matches. The CDR3 has 20 amino acids. From germline, CDR1 is SGHNT and CDR2 YYREEE (reference sequence).

The chain employs TRBV3-1 (or the pseudogene TRBV3-2) and TRBJ2-2; TRBD2 agrees at 8 bases. Trimming took 1 base from V and 7 from J; bases not matched to a gene: 8. CDR3 size: 16 residues. The germline V gene has CDR1 LGHDT and CDR2 YNNKEL (reference sequence). The CDR3 is CASSQAGGRINGELFF. The CDR3 region has the DNA TGTGCCAGCAGCCAAGCTGGCGGGAGGATAAACGGGGAGCTGTTTTTT.